This TCR beta chain derives from a study of shared clonotypes between healthy human individuals. Study outcomes and limitations: Naive CD4 clonotype sharing across a handful of donors was about 5%.

The authors divided CD4+ cells into CD45RA+ naive and CD45RA-negative memory subsets. V shed 3 bases and J shed 5 bases, with 1 base lying between them. Germline V lookup: CDR1 SGDLS, CDR2 YYNGEE. This CDR3 comprises 10 residues. Repertoires were generated with immunoSEQ multiplex PCR, while TCRdb's copy carries only in-frame clones and drops some. The data show just over 2,000,000 clones, with roughly 95% seen just once and more than 0.1% held by the top ten. As for this clone: The antigen remains unidentified. The sample has other DNA sequences that encode this CDR3 too.

This chain links TRBV9 with TRBJ2-3; no clear D. The sequence came from a young man in good health. The sequenced material came from naive CD4+ T cells sorted from blood. Subset described: CD45RA+ positively selected. The CDR3 is CASSGDTQYF. The CDR3 DNA is TGTGCCAGCAGCGGAGATACGCAGTATTTT. Full variable domain (rest looked up from reference TRBV9 and TRBJ2-3): DSGVTQTPKHLITATGQRVTLRCSPRSGDLSVYWYQQSLDQGLQFLIQYYNGEERAKGNILERFSAQQFPDLHSELNLSSLELGDSALYFCASSGDTQYFGPGTRLTVL.